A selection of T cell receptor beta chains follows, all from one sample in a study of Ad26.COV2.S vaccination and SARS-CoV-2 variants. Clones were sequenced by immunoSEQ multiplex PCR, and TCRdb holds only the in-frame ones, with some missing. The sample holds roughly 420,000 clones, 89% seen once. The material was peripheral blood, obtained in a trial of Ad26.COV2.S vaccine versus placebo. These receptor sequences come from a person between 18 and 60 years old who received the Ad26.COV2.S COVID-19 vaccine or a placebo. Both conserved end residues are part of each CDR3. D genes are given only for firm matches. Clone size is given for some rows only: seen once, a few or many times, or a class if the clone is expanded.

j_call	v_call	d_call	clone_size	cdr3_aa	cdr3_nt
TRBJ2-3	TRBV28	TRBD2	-	CASSALAFHPEGTQYF	TGTGCCAGCAGTGCACTAGCGTTCCACCCCGAGGGTACGCAGTATTTT
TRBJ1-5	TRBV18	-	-	CASSLRNLVGSNQPQHF	TGTGCCAGCTCACTTAGGAATTTAGTTGGGAGCAATCAGCCCCAGCATTTT
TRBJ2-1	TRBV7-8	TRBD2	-	CASSSTGLAGAWTEQFF	TGTGCCAGCAGCTCCACGGGACTAGCGGGCGCGTGGACTGAGCAGTTCTTC
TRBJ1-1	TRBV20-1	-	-	CSASRGPEAFF	TGCAGTGCTAGTCGAGGTCCTGAAGCTTTCTTT
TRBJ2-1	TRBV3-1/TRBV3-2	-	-	CASSQGSNEQFF	TGTGCCAGCAGCCAGGGGTCGAATGAGCAGTTCTTC
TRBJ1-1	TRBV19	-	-	CASSINAPPATEAFF	TGTGCCAGTAGTATCAACGCTCCACCCGCCACTGAAGCTTTCTTT
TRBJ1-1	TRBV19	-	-	CASSTTPGRNTEAFF	TGTGCCAGTAGTACCACTCCAGGAAGGAACACTGAAGCTTTCTTT
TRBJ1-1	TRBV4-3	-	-	CASSQERGSAEAFF	TGCGCCAGCAGCCAAGAACGGGGCAGTGCTGAAGCTTTCTTT
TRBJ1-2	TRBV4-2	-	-	CASSQDRRGRYGYTF	TGTGCCAGCAGCCAAGACCGCAGGGGCCGGTATGGCTACACCTTC
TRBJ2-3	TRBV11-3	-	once	CASSLGSDTQYF	TGTGCCAGCAGCTTAGGGTCTGATACGCAGTATTTT
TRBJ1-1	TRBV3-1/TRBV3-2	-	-	CASSQLVATEAFF	TGTGCCAGCAGCCAGTTGGTCGCGACTGAAGCTTTCTTT
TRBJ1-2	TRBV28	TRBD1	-	CASSSGQGYYGYTF	TGTGCCAGCAGTTCCGGACAGGGATACTATGGCTACACCTTC
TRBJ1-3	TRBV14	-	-	CASSQLGSSFSGNTIYF	TGTGCCAGCAGCCAACTCGGGAGTAGCTTCTCTGGAAACACCATATATTTT
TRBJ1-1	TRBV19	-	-	CASSTDRYNTEAFF	TGTGCCAGTAGTACGGACAGATACAACACTGAAGCTTTCTTT
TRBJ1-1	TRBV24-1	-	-	CATSDFSLTEAFF	TGTGCCACCAGTGATTTCAGTCTCACTGAAGCTTTCTTT
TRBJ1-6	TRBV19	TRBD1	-	CASSLRDRNSPLHF	TGTGCCAGTAGCCTCCGGGACAGGAATTCACCCCTCCACTTT
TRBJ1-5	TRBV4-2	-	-	CASSQEQLYQPQHF	TGTGCCAGCAGCCAAGAGCAGCTATATCAGCCCCAGCATTTT
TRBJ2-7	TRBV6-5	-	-	CASLPGLSYEQYF	TGTGCCAGCCTGCCGGGGTTGTCCTACGAGCAGTACTTC
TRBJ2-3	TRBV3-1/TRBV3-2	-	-	CASSQEWGDTQYF	TGTGCCAGCAGCCAAGAATGGGGAGATACGCAGTATTTT
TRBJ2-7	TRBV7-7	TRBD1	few	CASSLGAGQGYEQYF	TGTGCCAGCAGCTTAGGGGCAGGACAGGGCTACGAGCAGTACTTC
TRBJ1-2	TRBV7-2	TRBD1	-	CASSPTTGRNYGYTF	TGTGCCAGCAGCCCAACGACAGGGCGAAACTATGGCTACACCTTC
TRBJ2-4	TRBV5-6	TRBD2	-	CASSLEPLAGALLQYF	TGTGCCAGCAGCTTGGAACCCCTAGCGGGGGCTCTCCTTCAGTACTTC
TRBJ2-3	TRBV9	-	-	CASSPRAGPTDTQYF	TGTGCCAGCAGCCCCAGGGCAGGGCCCACAGATACGCAGTATTTT
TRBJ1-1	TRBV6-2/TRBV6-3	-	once	CASSLQNTEAFF	TGTGCCAGCAGTCTCCAGAACACTGAAGCTTTCTTT
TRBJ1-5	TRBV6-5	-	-	CASSYSWGQPQHF	TGTGCCAGCAGTTACTCGTGGGGTCAGCCCCAGCATTTT